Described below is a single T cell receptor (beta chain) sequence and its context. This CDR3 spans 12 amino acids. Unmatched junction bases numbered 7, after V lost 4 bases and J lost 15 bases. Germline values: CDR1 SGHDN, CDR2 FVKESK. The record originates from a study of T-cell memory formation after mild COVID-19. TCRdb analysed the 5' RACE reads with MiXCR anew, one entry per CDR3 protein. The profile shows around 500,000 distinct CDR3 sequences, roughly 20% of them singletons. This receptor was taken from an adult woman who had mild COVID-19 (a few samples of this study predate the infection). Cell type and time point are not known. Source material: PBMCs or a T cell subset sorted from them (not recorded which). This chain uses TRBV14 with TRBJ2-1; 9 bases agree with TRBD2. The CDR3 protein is CASSPSGMGLFF. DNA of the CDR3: TGTGCCAGCAGCCCTAGCGGGATGGGTCTGTTCTTC. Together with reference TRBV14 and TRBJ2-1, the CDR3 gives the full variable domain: EAGVTQFPSHSVIEKGQTVTLRCDPISGHDNLYWYRRVMGKEIKFLLHFVKESKQDESGMPNNRFLAERTGGTYSTLKVQPAELEDSGVYFCASSPSGMGLFFGPGTRLTVL.